The clone carrying this TCR beta chain was recorded many times. What it binds is not known. The CDR3 spans 16 residues. CDR1 SQVTM and CDR2 ANQGSEA come from the germline V gene. V dropped 3 bases and J dropped 4; count of bases not matched to a gene: 10. Preparation of the TCRbeta library was carried out with unique molecular identifiers. MiXCR, run by TCRdb on the PCR reads, gives a single entry per CDR3 protein. The data contain about 200,000 distinct CDR3 sequences, roughly 6.3% of them singletons. This sample was included in a study of T-cell reconstitution after alpha-beta-depleted transplantation in children. General study points: About two months after transplant, alpha-beta T cells reportedly came from several hundred expanded graft clones.

The input for sequencing was PBMCs, taken before TCRalphabeta/CD19-depleted stem cell transplant. This chain links TRBV29-1 with TRBJ2-5, with 11 bases identical to TRBD1. The clonotype was recovered from a girl under three years old with combined immunodeficiency, due to receive a stem cell transplant. The CDR3 is CSVDHVGQGVGETQYF. The CDR3 DNA follows: TGCAGCGTTGATCACGTGGGACAGGGGGTTGGAGAGACCCAGTACTTC.